Below are 21 T cell receptor beta chains sequenced from a single sample in a study of identical twins. One entry per CDR3 protein results from TCRdb running MiXCR on the 5' RACE reads. The data contain around 300,000 distinct CDR3 sequences, roughly 8.6% of them seen just once; the ten biggest clones take up 2.1%. The same sample was also used in a study of yellow fever vaccine responses in identical twins.

Sequenced: memory (CD45RO+) T cells sorted from blood. Receptor source: a young woman in good health.

A few counts support this clonotype. This CDR3 reads CASSPRPENEQFF. The CDR3 DNA reads TGTGCCAGCAGCCCTAGACCTGAAAATGAGCAGTTCTTC. This rearrangement joins TRBV3-1 to TRBJ2-1, with D unclear. Per the germline V gene, CDR1 is LGHDT and CDR2 is YNNKEL (reference sequence). The CDR3 sequence is 13 residues long. V was shortened by 4 bases and J by 7 bases, with 11 bases between the two germline ends.

This clonotype has more than one count but fewer than ten. The rearrangement joins TRBV6-2 or TRBV6-3 to TRBJ2-5; the D is unclear. Per germline, CDR1 MNHEY and CDR2 SVGEGT. The V end lost 2 bases, the J end lost 2 bases, and 9 bases lay between the germline ends. The CDR3 consists of 14 residues. The CDR3: CASSYTAVQETQYF. The CDR3 DNA follows: TGTGCCAGCAGTTACACCGCAGTTCAAGAGACCCAGTACTTC.

This chain connects TRBV20-1 to TRBJ1-1; 7 positions agree with TRBD1. CDR1 is DFQATT, CDR2 SNEGSKA, per germline (reference sequence). This CDR3 has 13 residues. J gave up 7 bases and V 6 bases, and 11 bases lay outside the gene matches. CDR3 bases: TGCAGTGCCCGGGGACAGACAGAAATTGAAGCTTTCTTT. This translates into CSARGQTEIEAFF.

This clonotype was detected only a few times. The chain links TRBV20-1 to TRBJ2-7; TRBD1 agrees at 7 bases. CDR3 size: 15 residues. The junction had 11 bases not matched to a gene; V was cut back by 2 bases and J by 4 bases. In germline, CDR1 is DFQATT, CDR2 SNEGSKA (reference sequence). This CDR3 reads CSARQQGKGSYEQYV. CDR3 in DNA: TGCAGTGCTAGACAACAGGGGAAAGGAAGTTACGAGCAGTACGTC.

This clonotype has ten or more counts. The J gene is TRBJ2-1, the V gene TRBV5-5; 8 nucleotides agree with TRBD1. J lost 6 bases, V lost 2 bases, and 7 bases had no gene match. The CDR3 covers 15 residues. Per the germline V gene, CDR1 is SGHKS and CDR2 is YYEKEE (reference sequence). The CDR3 nucleotides are TGTGCCAGCAGCTTCTTCGGGCAGGGGGCCAATGAGCAGTTCTTC. Its protein product is CASSFFGQGANEQFF.

This chain connects TRBV5-5 to TRBJ1-4, with D possibly being TRBD1 (5 bases). This CDR3 has 13 amino acids. The ends were cut back, 3 bases at V and 7 bases at J, with 10 bases in the middle. CDR1 is SGHKS and CDR2 is YYEKEE in the germline V gene (reference sequence). CDR3 residues: CASSWDWGEKLFF. The CDR3 coding sequence is TGTGCCAGCAGCTGGGACTGGGGTGAAAAACTGTTTTTT.

This clonotype showed up many times. This rearrangement joins TRBV12-3 or TRBV12-4 to TRBJ1-1; a weak D match, TRBD1 (6 bases). The CDR3 consists of 14 residues. The V end was cut by 1 base, the J end by 2 bases, with 8 bases between. The CDR3 protein is CASSLVQGNTEAFF. The CDR3 DNA reads TGTGCCAGCAGTTTAGTACAGGGCAACACTGAAGCTTTCTTT.

This clonotype turned up a few times. The chain employs TRBV19 and TRBJ2-3; the D gene is possibly TRBD2 (5 bases). From germline, CDR1 is LNHDA and CDR2 SQIVND (reference sequence). V was pared by 4 bases and J by 3 bases, with 20 bases between. The CDR3 consists of 17 residues. Here the CDR3 DNA reads TGTGCCAGTAGTAGAGGGCTAACGACACTAGAAACAGATACGCAGTATTTT. Translated, it gives CASSRGLTTLETDTQYF.

Turning to this clonotype: A junction boundary mismatches the germline segment, possibly from a read error. The chain combines TRBV7-2 with TRBJ2-3; weak D call: TRBD2 (6 bases). The CDR3 contains 13 residues. The germline CDR1 and CDR2 sequences are SGHTA and FQGNSA. The CDR3 coding sequence is TGTGCCAGCAGCCTAGGAGGAGGGAACCGAATCTCTTTT. Translation: CASSLGGGNRISF.

This clonotype was seen only a few times. This chain connects TRBV9 to TRBJ2-7; possibly TRBD2 for D (5 bases). Germline V CDR1 and CDR2: SGDLS, YYNGEE. V lost 4 bases and J 2 bases, leaving 19 bases between the germline ends. The length of the CDR3 is 16 residues. In nucleotides, the CDR3 is TGTGCCAGCAGCCCCCTGGGAGACGACGCCCCCTACGAGCAGTACGTC. As protein: CASSPLGDDAPYEQYV.

This clonotype was counted only a few times. The chain carries TRBV27 and TRBJ2-1, with 7 nucleotides matching TRBD2. The trim removed 6 bases at V and 2 bases at J, leaving 10 bases unmatched. This CDR3 is 16 amino acids long. CDR1 is MNHEY and CDR2 is SMNVEV in the germline V gene (reference sequence). The CDR3 protein is CASRPGGEGPYNEQFF. In nucleotides, the CDR3 is TGTGCCAGCAGGCCTGGGGGGGAGGGCCCCTACAATGAGCAGTTCTTC.

This clonotype has a count of ten or more. The V call is TRBV20-1, the J call TRBJ2-1; 11 bases map to TRBD1. Trimming removed 2 bases from V and 3 bases from J; junction bases left unmatched: 9. The CDR3 has 17 amino acids. Germline V gives CDR1 DFQATT, CDR2 SNEGSKA (reference sequence). CDR3 nucleotide sequence: TGCAGTGCTAGATACCACTCCGGGACAGGGGGCTACAATGAGCAGTTCTTC. Translated: CSARYHSGTGGYNEQFF.

This clonotype appeared a few times. V and J are TRBV20-1 and TRBJ2-7; the match to TRBD2 covers 9 bases. The length of the CDR3 is 15 residues. The junction had 8 bases not matched to a gene; V was cut back by 3 bases and J by 2 bases. Germline CDR1 DFQATT, CDR2 SNEGSKA (reference sequence). CDR3 amino acids: CSARFPAGGPYEQYF. Written as DNA, the CDR3 is TGCAGTGCTAGGTTTCCGGCGGGAGGGCCCTACGAGCAGTACTTC.

The CDR3 protein is CASSGQWGIEYGNQPQHF. For the CDR3, the DNA is TGTGCCAGCAGTGGTCAATGGGGGATTGAGTATGGCAATCAGCCCCAGCATTTT. This sequence joins TRBV6-1 and TRBJ1-5, with D possibly TRBD1 on 5 matching bases. The CDR3 runs 18 residues. Germline assignment: CDR1 MNHNS and CDR2 SASEGT. V dropped 4 bases and J dropped 2 bases, with 21 bases sitting between them.

This rearrangement joins TRBV10-3 to TRBJ2-1, with TRBD1 identical over 9 bases. Germline CDR1 is ENHRY and CDR2 is SYGVKD. CDR3 length: 21 amino acids. Losses at the gene ends were 6 bases for V and 0 bases for J; bases not matched to a gene: 21. This CDR3 is CAISSPQGQGANRGSYNEQFF. The CDR3 DNA sequence: TGTGCCATCAGCTCGCCCCAGGGACAGGGAGCGAATCGGGGCTCCTACAATGAGCAGTTCTTC.

This clonotype has ten or more counts. The chain employs TRBV12-3 or TRBV12-4 and TRBJ2-2; 8 nucleotides align to TRBD2. The CDR3 spans 19 residues. The trim removed 10 bases at V and 5 bases at J, leaving 24 bases unmatched. The CDR3 sequence: CAICFGPSYGTRDTGELFF. The CDR3 DNA is TGTGCCATCTGTTTTGGTCCGTCGTACGGGACTAGAGATACCGGGGAGCTGTTTTTT.

V gene TRBV2 combines with J gene TRBJ1-1, with TRBD1 identical over 7 bases. Germline V gives CDR1 SNHLY, CDR2 FYNNEI. Trimming at V came to 4 bases and at J to 5 bases, leaving 7 bases not matched to a gene. CDR3 length equals 14 residues. CDR3: CASSGQGGRTEAFF. CDR3 bases: TGTGCCAGCAGTGGACAGGGAGGTCGGACTGAAGCTTTCTTT.

The chain combines TRBV27 with TRBJ2-5; 7 nucleotides match TRBD1. Per germline, CDR1 MNHEY and CDR2 SMNVEV (reference sequence). The CDR3 sequence is 16 residues long. Germline trimming cut 5 bases from V and 1 base from J; bases unmatched to any gene: 10. CDR3 DNA: TGTGCCAGCAGTCCACTGGGACAGAATTCCCAAGAGACCCAGTACTTC. It specifies CASSPLGQNSQETQYF.

The table lists this clonotype with a count of one. A much larger clone differs from this one at a single base, so this may be a read error. V is TRBV4-1 and J is TRBJ2-1; 8 nucleotides align to TRBD1. The junction had 8 bases not matched to a gene; V was cut back by 7 bases and J by 9 bases. Germline lookup yields CDR1 MGHRA and CDR2 YSYEKL. CDR3 length: 13 residues. The CDR3, as DNA: TGCGCCAGCAACCACCCCGACAGGGGTGAGCAGTTCTTC. The encoded protein is CASNHPDRGEQFF.

The rearrangement joins TRBV11-2 to TRBJ2-1; no clear D gene. Trimming removed 5 bases from V and 7 bases from J, with 12 bases in between. From germline, CDR1 is SGHAT and CDR2 FQNNGV. The CDR3 runs to 13 residues. As DNA, the CDR3 is TGTGCCAGCAGCCCACTCGTGGGGAATGAGCAGTTCTTC. Its translation: CASSPLVGNEQFF.

Many counts were recorded for this clonotype. CDR3 sequence: CASSELAGEVDTQYF. DNA of the CDR3: TGTGCCAGCAGTGAATTGGCGGGAGAGGTAGATACGCAGTATTTT. V usage is TRBV25-1 and J usage is TRBJ2-3, with 7 positions matching TRBD2. This CDR3 region has 15 residues. CDR1 MGHDK and CDR2 SYGVNS come from the germline V gene. V lost 1 base and J lost 5; bases outside the gene matches: 6.